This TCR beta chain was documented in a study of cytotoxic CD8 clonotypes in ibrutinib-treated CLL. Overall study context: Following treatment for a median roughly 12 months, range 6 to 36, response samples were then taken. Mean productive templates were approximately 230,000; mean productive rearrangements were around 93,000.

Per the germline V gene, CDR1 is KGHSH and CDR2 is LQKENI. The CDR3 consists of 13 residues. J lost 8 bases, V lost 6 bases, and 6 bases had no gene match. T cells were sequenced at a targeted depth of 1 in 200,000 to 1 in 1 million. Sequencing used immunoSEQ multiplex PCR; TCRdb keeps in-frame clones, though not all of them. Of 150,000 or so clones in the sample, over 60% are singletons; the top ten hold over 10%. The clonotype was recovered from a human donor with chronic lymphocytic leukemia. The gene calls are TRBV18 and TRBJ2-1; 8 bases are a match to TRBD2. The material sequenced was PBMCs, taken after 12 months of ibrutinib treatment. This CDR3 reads CASSQRENYEQFF. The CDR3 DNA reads TGTGCCAGCTCGCAGCGGGAGAACTATGAGCAGTTCTTC.